The clone carrying this TCR beta chain was found many times. The antigen remains undetermined. RNA transcripts yielded amplified TCR beta CDR3 regions. HTBI-primed first-round RT-PCR preceded second-round multiplex PCR. Via MiXCR, TCRdb re-called the multiplex PCR reads, giving one row per CDR3 protein. The sample has around 1.1 million distinct CDR3 sequences; roughly two fifths are singletons. This specimen belongs to a study of Graves' ophthalmopathy and Graves' hyperthyroidism. Study outcomes and limitations: Appearing in blood as well were most expanded thyroid clonotypes above 0.001 frequency. The model's prediction of ophthalmopathy progression had about 70% sensitivity and roughly 77% specificity.

The CDR3 sequence is 15 residues long. The germline V gene encodes CDR1 WNHNN and CDR2 SYGVQD (reference sequence). Trimming took off 3 bases at V and 0 bases at J, with 9 bases between the two ends. The chain combines TRBV10-1 with TRBJ1-3; D is unresolved. The sequence was collected from an adult man with Graves' hyperthyroidism. What was sequenced was peripheral blood or thyroid tissue (not recorded which). The CDR3 region is CASSENGRSGNTIYF. The DNA of the CDR3 is TGCGCCAGCAGTGAAAACGGACGCTCTGGAAACACCATATATTTT.